Following are 6 T cell receptor beta chains from one sample sequenced in a study of blood T cell repertoires in COVID-19 (dated by TCRdb to the early 2020s). The protocol used for the library was the immunoSEQ multiplex PCR assay. Imported from immuneACCESS, the table was reduced by TCRdb to in-frame sequences with V and J called. These copies leave out some clones; in studies compared against another copy, an unresolved V gene accounts for under half, and the cause of the remainder is not known. The sample table records some 260,000 clones; nearly 90% of these occur just once. Jointly, the top ten make up 0.65% to 0.9% of the sample. The specimen sequenced was peripheral blood. The receptors were sampled from a woman aged 25 to 39 with acute or convalescent COVID-19.

The chain carries TRBV7-2 and TRBJ2-1; TRBD1 aligns across 8 bases. The CDR3 extends over 16 amino acids. Trimming took 6 bases from V and 4 from J; bases not matched to a gene: 11. In germline, CDR1 is SGHTA, CDR2 FQGNSA. This CDR3 is CASRPRTGSLYNEQFF. CDR3 nucleotide sequence: TGTGCCAGCAGACCAAGGACAGGGAGCCTATACAATGAGCAGTTCTTC.

In regard to this clone: Other DNA variants within this sample encode the same CDR3. CDR3 in amino acids: CASSLASNEQFF. The CDR3 nucleotides are TGCGCCAGCAGCTTGGCATCCAATGAGCAGTTCTTC. The chain employs TRBV5-1 and TRBJ2-1, with D unclear. Germline CDR1 SGHRS, CDR2 YFSETQ. V lost 0 bases and J 6 bases, leaving 4 bases between the germline ends. This CDR3 is 12 amino acids long.

The J gene is TRBJ2-7, the V gene TRBV16, with D perhaps matching TRBD1 (5 bases). This CDR3 comprises 14 residues. The V and J ends lost 7 bases and 7 bases respectively, with 20 bases between them. The V gene's germline CDR1 is KGHSY and CDR2 FQNENV. The CDR3 sequence: CASKASGLPLEQYF. The CDR3 DNA reads as TGTGCCAGCAAGGCGTCAGGGTTACCTCTTGAGCAGTACTTC.

V and J are TRBV30 and TRBJ2-1, with 9 bases matching TRBD2. The CDR3 totals 14 residues. Germline loops: CDR1 GTSNPN, CDR2 SVGIG (reference sequence). Unmatched junction bases numbered 5, after V lost 4 bases and J lost 4 bases. The CDR3 spells CAWTSGAWYNEQFF. CDR3 coding DNA: TGTGCCTGGACTAGCGGGGCGTGGTACAATGAGCAGTTCTTC.

The table lists this clone with a count of one. V and J are TRBV5-6 and TRBJ1-2; 9 bases fit TRBD1. Unmatched junction bases numbered 11, after V lost 4 bases and J lost 10 bases. CDR3 length: 14 amino acids. CDR1 is SGHDT, CDR2 YYEEEE, per germline. The CDR3 DNA follows: TGTGCCAGCAGCCAAACAGGGGGCGCTTCATCCTACACCTTC. Amino acid sequence: CASSQTGGASSYTF.

The V call is TRBV27, the J call TRBJ1-4; 10 bases are shared with TRBD1. Looked up from germline, CDR1 is MNHEY and CDR2 is SMNVEV (reference sequence). V dropped 1 base and J dropped 7; count of bases not matched to a gene: 6. CDR3 length: 16 amino acids. The CDR3 region has the DNA TGTGCCAGCAGTTTATTAGGGGACAGGGGACGTGAAAAACTGTTTTTT. Residues: CASSLLGDRGREKLFF.